The source of this TCR beta chain is a study of T-cell memory formation after mild COVID-19. The germline V gene encodes CDR1 DFQATT and CDR2 SNEGSKA (reference sequence). V was trimmed by 4 bases and J by 0 bases, leaving 10 bases between them. This CDR3 contains 14 residues. On this clonotype: The target antigen is unknown.

Study-wide findings and caveats: Contracting clones from day 15 to 85 showed balanced CD4/CD8; later expanders favored CD4+.

TCRdb reprocessed the 5' RACE reads via MiXCR and lists one record per CDR3 protein. The table records around 390,000 distinct CDR3 sequences, roughly 15% of them present only once. V gene TRBV20-1 combines with J gene TRBJ1-3; a weak D match, TRBD1 (5 bases). The sequenced sample was PBMCs or a T cell subset sorted from them (not recorded which). This sequence originates from a man aged 18 to 29 who had mild COVID-19 (a few samples of this study predate the infection). Cell type and time point are not known. Written as DNA, the CDR3 is TGCAGTGCTAAGGGCGGGGCCTCTGGAAACACCATATATTTT. Protein sequence: CSAKGGASGNTIYF.